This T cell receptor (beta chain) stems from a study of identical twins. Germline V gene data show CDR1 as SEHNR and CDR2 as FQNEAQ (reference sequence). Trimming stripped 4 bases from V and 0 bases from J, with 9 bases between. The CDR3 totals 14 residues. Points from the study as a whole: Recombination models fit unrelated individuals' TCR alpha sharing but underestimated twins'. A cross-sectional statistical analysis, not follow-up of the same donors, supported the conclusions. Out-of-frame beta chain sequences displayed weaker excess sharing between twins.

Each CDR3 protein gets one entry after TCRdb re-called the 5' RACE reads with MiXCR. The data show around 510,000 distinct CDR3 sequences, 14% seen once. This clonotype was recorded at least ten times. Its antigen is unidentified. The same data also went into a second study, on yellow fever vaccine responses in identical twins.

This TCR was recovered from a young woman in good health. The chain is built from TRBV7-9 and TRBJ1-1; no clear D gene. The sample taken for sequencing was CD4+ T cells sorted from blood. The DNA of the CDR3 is TGTGCCAGCAGCTCGTCCGTTCTGAACACTGAAGCTTTCTTT. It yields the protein CASSSSVLNTEAFF.